This T cell receptor (beta chain) is drawn from a study of radiation and T cells in renal cell carcinoma. Documented time point: blood 4 weeks post-SBRT, at nephrectomy. Specified treatment: 15 Gy SBRT to primary tumor, nephrectomy 4 weeks later. Nephrectomy followed 15 Gy stereotactic body radiation by 4 weeks. This CDR3 region has 16 residues. V lost 2 bases, J lost 3 bases, and 10 bases stayed unmatched. In germline, CDR1 is WSHSY, CDR2 SAAADI. Sequenced by immunoSEQ multiplex PCR; TCRdb stores in-frame clones only, minus some. This sample has tens of thousands of clones; more than 60% occur once, and the top ten carry about 6.4%.

The sequences come from blood, collected from a patient whose treatment included radiotherapy and nephrectomy. The sequence derives from a man between 60 and 70 years old with renal cell carcinoma. The chain carries TRBV10-2 and TRBJ2-7; 7 bases align to TRBD2. The CDR3 nucleotides are TGCGCCAGCAGTGAGCCGACTGGGAGGGAACTCTACGAGCAGTACTTC. Translation: CASSEPTGRELYEQYF.